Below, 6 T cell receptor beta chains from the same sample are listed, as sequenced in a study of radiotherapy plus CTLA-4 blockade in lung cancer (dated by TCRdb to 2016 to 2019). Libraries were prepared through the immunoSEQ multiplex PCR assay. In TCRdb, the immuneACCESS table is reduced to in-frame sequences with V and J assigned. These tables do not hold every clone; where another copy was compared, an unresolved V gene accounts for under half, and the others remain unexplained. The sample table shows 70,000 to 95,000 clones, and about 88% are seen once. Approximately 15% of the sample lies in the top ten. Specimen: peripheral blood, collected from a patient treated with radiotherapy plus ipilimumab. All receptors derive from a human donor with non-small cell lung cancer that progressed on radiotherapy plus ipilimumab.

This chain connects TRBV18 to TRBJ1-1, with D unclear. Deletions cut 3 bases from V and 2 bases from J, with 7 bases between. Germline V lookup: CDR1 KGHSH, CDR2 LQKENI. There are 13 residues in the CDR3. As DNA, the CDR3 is TGTGCCAGCTCACCGATGGCAAACACTGAAGCTTTCTTT. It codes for CASSPMANTEAFF. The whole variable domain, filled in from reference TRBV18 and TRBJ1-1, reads NAGVMQNPRHLVRRRGQEARLRCSPMKGHSHVYWYRQLPEEGLKFMVYLQKENIIDESGMPKERFSAEFPKEGPSILRIQQVVRGDSAAYFCASSPMANTEAFFGQGTRLTVV.

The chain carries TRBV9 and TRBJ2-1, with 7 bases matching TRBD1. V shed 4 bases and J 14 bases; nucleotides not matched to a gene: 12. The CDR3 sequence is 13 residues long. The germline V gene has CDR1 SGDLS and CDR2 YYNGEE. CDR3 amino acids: CASSQYPGTEEFF. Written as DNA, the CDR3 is TGTGCCAGCAGCCAATATCCCGGGACAGAGGAGTTCTTC.

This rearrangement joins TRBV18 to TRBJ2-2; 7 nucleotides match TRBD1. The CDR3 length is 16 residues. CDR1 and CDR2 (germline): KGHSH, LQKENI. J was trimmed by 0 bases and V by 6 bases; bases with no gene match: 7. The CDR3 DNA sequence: TGTGCCAGCTCTAGGGGACAGAACGCGAACACCGGGGAGCTGTTTTTT. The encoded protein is CASSRGQNANTGELFF.

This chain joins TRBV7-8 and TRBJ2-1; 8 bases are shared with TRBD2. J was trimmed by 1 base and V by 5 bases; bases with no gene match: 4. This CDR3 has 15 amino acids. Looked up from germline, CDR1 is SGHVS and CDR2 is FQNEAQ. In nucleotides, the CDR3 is TGTGCCAGCAGCCTACGGGGGGGGTCCTACAATGAGCAGTTCTTC. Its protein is CASSLRGGSYNEQFF.

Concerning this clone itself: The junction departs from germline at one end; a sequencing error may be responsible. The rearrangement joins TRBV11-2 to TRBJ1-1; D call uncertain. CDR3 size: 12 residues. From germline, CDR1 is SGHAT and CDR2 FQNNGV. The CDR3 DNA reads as TGTGCCAGCAGTTTAGCAATCACTGAAGCTTTCTTT. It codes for CASSLAITEAFF.

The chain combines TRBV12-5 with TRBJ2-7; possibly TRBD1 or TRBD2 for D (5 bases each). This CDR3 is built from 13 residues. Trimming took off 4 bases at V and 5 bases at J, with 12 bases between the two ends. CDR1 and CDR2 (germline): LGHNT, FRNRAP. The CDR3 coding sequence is TGTGCTAGTGGTTCCGGGTGGGGGAACGAGCAGTACTTC. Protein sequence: CASGSGWGNEQYF.